This T cell receptor beta chain was recovered during a study of blood T cell repertoires in COVID-19. In the original processing: The authors estimated nucleated cell counts from reference gene primer amplification. Assay used: immunoSEQ multiplex PCR; TCRdb lists only in-frame clones, some missing. D and trimming were read from the DNA, whereas the V and J calls and clone size are those reported in that table. The table records about 46,000 clones, about 90% of them present only once. This sequence was found in a man aged 45-60 years with acute or convalescent COVID-19. Sequenced: peripheral blood.

In nucleotides, the CDR3 is TGCGCCAGCAGCCCCCGGTCACCCCTCCACTTT. Encoded protein: CASSPRSPLHF. The chain recombines TRBV5-1 with TRBJ1-6; D unclear. CDR1 is SGHRS, CDR2 YFSETQ, per germline. Between the trimmed V and J ends, which lost 4 bases and 10 bases, there was a span of 6 bases. The CDR3 length is 11 residues.